Sequencing of this TCR beta chain was carried out in a study of cytomegalovirus exposure and HLA in healthy donors. Regarding this clone: Its antigen is not identified.

Findings and caveats of the study: A classifier reportedly called cytomegalovirus status with high sensitivity and specificity. TCR beta V segments were, for the most part, productive about 87% or about 30% of the time in an earlier analysis. The authors enumerated around 150 TCR beta chains as linked to cytomegalovirus.

V was trimmed by 0 bases and J by 0 bases, leaving 13 bases between them. Germline CDR1 MGHRA, CDR2 YSYEKL. The length of the CDR3 is 17 residues. PCR amplification relied on 60 Vbeta primers (plus 13 Jbeta primers). Produced via immunoSEQ multiplex PCR; TCRdb's table is partial and in-frame only. Of 150,000 to 200,000 clones in the sample, 60% to 85% are singletons; the top ten hold 2.5% to 3.5%. This cohort consisted of healthy bone marrow donors. This rearrangement joins TRBV4-1 to TRBJ2-3; D ambiguous. Sequencing input: PBMCs. The TCR was taken from a male donor in good health and CMV-seronegative. In DNA form, the CDR3 reads TGCGCCAGCAGCCAAGATCAGGCAGTTCCGAGCACAGATACGCAGTATTTT. Protein: CASSQDQAVPSTDTQYF.